The clone carrying this TCR beta chain was seen only a few times. Its antigen is undetermined. This record comes from a study of CD8 T cells in ankylosing spondylitis. Germline values: CDR1 MGHDK, CDR2 SYGVNS. Trimming pared 6 bases from V and 0 bases from J, leaving 12 bases between. This CDR3 spans 15 amino acids. MiXCR was run by TCRdb on the 5' RACE reads, yielding one entry per CDR3 protein. The sample has under 450,000 distinct CDR3 sequences, 17% seen once. Study results and caveats: Previous work reported some of these motif variants in the synovial fluid and blood of reactive arthritis. One TCR beta motif, made up of about 8 highly homologous variants, appeared characteristic of ankylosing spondylitis blood. The authors reported significant enrichment of disease-linked clones in matched ankylosing spondylitis synovial fluid.

The material sequenced was blood, either unsorted or a sorted T cell fraction (not recorded which). This chain uses TRBV25-1 with TRBJ1-5; the D gene is possibly TRBD1 (5 bases). The clonotype originates from a male donor with ankylosing spondylitis. CDR3 DNA: TGTGCCAGCAGGGGCGGTGGGGGTAGCAATCAGCCCCAGCATTTT. Translating gives CASRGGGGSNQPQHF.